These 24 T cell receptor beta chains originate from one sample sequenced in a study of blood T cell repertoires in COVID-19. Sequenced by immunoSEQ multiplex PCR; TCRdb stores in-frame clones only, minus some. This sample has about 130,000 clones, with more than 80% found just once. The source material was peripheral blood. All receptors come from a human donor in a cohort sampled during active COVID-19.

The chain couples TRBV9 to TRBJ2-2; D remains ambiguous. CDR3 length: 14 amino acids. The germline gives CDR1 SGDLS, CDR2 YYNGEE. The V gene lost 4 bases and the J gene lost 6 bases, with 13 bases spanning the gap. As DNA, the CDR3 is TGTGCCAGCAGCCCTTCCTTTTCGGCCGGGGAGCTGTTTTTT. Translating it yields CASSPSFSAGELFF. Drawing the rest from reference TRBV9 and TRBJ2-2, the complete variable domain is DSGVTQTPKHLITATGQRVTLRCSPRSGDLSVYWYQQSLDQGLQFLIQYYNGEERAKGNILERFSAQQFPDLHSELNLSSLELGDSALYFCASSPSFSAGELFFGEGSRLTVL.

This chain joins TRBV7-2 and TRBJ2-3, with a tentative D call TRBD2 (6 bases). V lost 8 bases and J 11 bases, leaving 17 bases between the germline ends. The CDR3 covers 12 residues. Germline assignment: CDR1 SGHTA and CDR2 FQGNSA. CDR3 loop: CASGLAYGRQYF. The CDR3, as DNA: TGTGCCAGCGGTTTGGCCTACGGGAGGCAGTATTTT.

V gene TRBV5-6 combines with J gene TRBJ1-1; 9 nucleotides line up with TRBD1. The CDR3 length is 14 residues. Germline assignment: CDR1 SGHDT and CDR2 YYEEEE. Trimming removed 0 bases from V and 8 bases from J; junction bases left unmatched: 5. The CDR3: CASSLGVGTGEAFF. The CDR3 bases are TGTGCCAGCAGCTTGGGAGTTGGGACAGGGGAAGCTTTCTTT.

This chain joins TRBV2 and TRBJ2-7; 7 nucleotides line up with TRBD2. This CDR3 spans 15 amino acids. The junction had 7 bases not matched to a gene; V was cut back by 3 bases and J by 2 bases. The germline CDR1 and CDR2 sequences are SNHLY and FYNNEI. CDR3 bases: TGTGCCAGCAGTGATACACTAGCGCCGACCTACGAGCAGTACGTC. Protein: CASSDTLAPTYEQYV.

The chain joins TRBV29-1 to TRBJ2-7; 9 bases match TRBD1. This CDR3 comprises 16 residues. In germline, CDR1 is SQVTM, CDR2 ANQGSEA. Trimming at V came to 3 bases and at J to 4 bases, leaving 13 bases not matched to a gene. In DNA, the CDR3 is TGCAGCGTTGATCCTTCGAAGGGACAGGGTCCTTACGAGCAGTACGTC. Residues: CSVDPSKGQGPYEQYV.

The CDR3 is CASSPRAEGYTF. CDR3 in DNA: TGTGCCAGCAGCCCCAGGGCTGAGGGCTACACCTTC. The rearrangement joins TRBV6-5 to TRBJ1-2, with D possibly being TRBD1 (5 bases). The length of the CDR3 is 12 residues. V lost 6 bases, J lost 8 bases, and 13 bases lay in between. Germline V gene sequence: CDR1 MNHEY, CDR2 SVGAGI.

This clone was found a few times. The chain has TRBV19 and TRBJ1-6; tentatively, D is TRBD1 (5 bases). CDR1 is LNHDA, CDR2 SQIVND, per germline (reference sequence). The CDR3 extends over 14 amino acids. The germline V and J ends were trimmed by 7 bases and 7 bases, with 14 bases remaining between them. The CDR3 reads CASKQRQRNSPLHF. CDR3 coding DNA: TGTGCCAGTAAACAGAGACAGAGGAATTCACCCCTCCACTTT.

This clone was seen once. This chain's CDR3 is CASSLVGQGGYGYTF. The CDR3 DNA reads TGCGCCAGCAGCTTGGTGGGACAGGGAGGCTATGGCTACACCTTC. This chain links TRBV5-1 with TRBJ1-2; 9 nucleotides agree with TRBD1. The V segment lost 0 bases and the J segment 4 bases; nucleotides outside the gene matches: 4. The CDR3 loop spans 15 amino acids. CDR1 is SGHRS, CDR2 YFSETQ, per germline.

The chain has TRBV2 and TRBJ1-2, with D unclear. Germline V gives CDR1 SNHLY, CDR2 FYNNEI. The CDR3 is made up of 12 amino acids. V shed 7 bases and J shed 1 base, with 7 bases lying between them. CDR3 sequence (DNA): TGTGCCAGCATCGACTATAACTATGGCTACACCTTC. Residues: CASIDYNYGYTF.

This chain joins TRBV9 and TRBJ1-5; 9 bases line up with TRBD1. J was trimmed by 5 bases and V by 3 bases; bases with no gene match: 3. This CDR3 spans 14 amino acids. Looked up from germline, CDR1 is SGDLS and CDR2 is YYNGEE. The CDR3 here is CASSAQGADQPQHF. The DNA for the CDR3 is TGTGCCAGCAGCGCACAGGGGGCAGATCAGCCCCAGCATTTT.

The chain has TRBV6-6 and TRBJ2-3, with D possibly being TRBD2 (6 bases). The CDR3 extends over 15 amino acids. In germline, CDR1 is MNHNY, CDR2 SVGAGI (reference sequence). V was shortened by 2 bases and J by 0 bases, with 9 bases between the two germline ends. The CDR3 DNA is TGTGCCAGCAGTTACGGCGGGGTAAGCACAGATACGCAGTATTTT. Translated, it gives CASSYGGVSTDTQYF.

The chain recombines TRBV27 with TRBJ1-1; tentatively, D is TRBD1 (5 bases). Deletions cut 5 bases from V and 6 bases from J, with 16 bases between. The CDR3 spans 14 residues. The germline V gene encodes CDR1 MNHEY and CDR2 SMNVEV (reference sequence). CDR3 DNA: TGTGCCAGCAGTCAAGAATGGGGGGGTCCTGAAGCTTTCTTT. Its protein product is CASSQEWGGPEAFF.

V and J are TRBV7-7 and TRBJ2-3, with TRBD2 matching over 11 bases. Trimming at V came to 2 bases and at J to 2 bases, leaving 3 bases not matched to a gene. Germline CDR1 SSHAT, CDR2 FNYEAQ (reference sequence). The CDR3 runs to 16 residues. The CDR3: CASSLLAGGVTDTQYF. The CDR3 nucleotides are TGTGCCAGCAGCTTACTAGCGGGAGGAGTCACAGATACGCAGTATTTT.

This sequence joins TRBV9 and TRBJ2-1; 8 positions match TRBD2. Per germline, CDR1 SGDLS and CDR2 YYNGEE. The CDR3 extends over 17 amino acids. J was trimmed by 6 bases and V by 2 bases; bases with no gene match: 13. CDR3 coding DNA: TGTGCCAGCAGCGTCTTTGCGGGGGGACCCTATCGCAATGAGCAGTTCTTC. Protein product: CASSVFAGGPYRNEQFF. The full variable domain, completed using reference TRBV9 and TRBJ2-1, is DSGVTQTPKHLITATGQRVTLRCSPRSGDLSVYWYQQSLDQGLQFLIQYYNGEERAKGNILERFSAQQFPDLHSELNLSSLELGDSALYFCASSVFAGGPYRNEQFFGPGTRLTVL.

The chain links TRBV5-6 to TRBJ2-3; 7 bases align to TRBD1. CDR1 and CDR2 from the germline V gene are SGHDT and YYEEEE. The V gene end was trimmed by 0 bases and the J gene end by 5 bases; junction bases not matched to a gene: 9. The CDR3 is 16 amino acids. The CDR3 reads CASSLDTRGQGDTQYF. In DNA, the CDR3 is TGTGCCAGCAGCTTGGATACTAGGGGGCAGGGAGATACGCAGTATTTT.

The CDR3 DNA is TGTGCCAGCAGTTACGCAGGGCTAGCCAAAAACATTCAGTACTTC. This encodes CASSYAGLAKNIQYF. This chain connects TRBV6-2 or TRBV6-3 to TRBJ2-4; a possible D gene is TRBD1 (5 bases). Germline CDR1 and CDR2: MNHEY and SVGEGT. V lost 2 bases and J lost 0, with 8 bases in between. The CDR3 runs 15 residues.

The chain uses TRBV28 and TRBJ2-4, with a tentative D call TRBD2 (5 bases). Trimming removed 9 bases at V and 0 bases at J, with 24 bases between. CDR3 size: 18 residues. Germline V CDR1 and CDR2: MDHEN, SYDVKM. The DNA for the CDR3 is TGTGCCAGTTCACATATCCGGGGAATACCTCTAGCCAAAAACATTCAGTACTTC. Translating it yields CASSHIRGIPLAKNIQYF.

The genes are TRBV5-1 and TRBJ1-4; the match to TRBD1 covers 10 bases. CDR1 SGHRS and CDR2 YFSETQ come from the germline V gene. The ends lost 4 bases at V and 8 bases at J; junction bases unmatched: 11. The CDR3 extends over 16 amino acids. The CDR3 here is CASSIDRAGQGEKLFF. CDR3 sequence (DNA): TGCGCCAGCAGCATAGACAGGGCGGGACAGGGGGAAAAACTGTTTTTT. The full variable domain, rest sourced from reference TRBV5-1 and TRBJ1-4, is KAGVTQTPRYLIKTRGQQVTLSCSPISGHRSVSWYQQTPGQGLQFLFEYFSETQRNKGNFPGRFSGRQFSNSRSEMNVSTLELGDSALYLCASSIDRAGQGEKLFFGSGTQLSVL.

This chain joins TRBV11-2 and TRBJ1-1; perhaps TRBD1 as D (5 bases). The CDR3 has 17 amino acids. Germline loops: CDR1 SGHAT, CDR2 FQNNGV. The V end was cut by 5 bases, the J end by 1 base, with 20 bases between. The CDR3 nucleotides are TGTGCCAGCAGCCCGAGCAGGGCGGGAGGGAAGAACACTGAAGCTTTCTTT. Protein product: CASSPSRAGGKNTEAFF.

The rearrangement links TRBV18 to TRBJ2-7; 9 bases agree with TRBD1. In germline, CDR1 is KGHSH, CDR2 LQKENI. There are 13 residues in the CDR3. V lost 1 base and J lost 10; bases outside the gene matches: 5. Here the CDR3 DNA reads TGTGCCAGCTCACCACAATGGGACAGGGTACAGTACGTC. This translates into CASSPQWDRVQYV.

The chain carries TRBV21-1 and TRBJ2-3; the table's TRBD2 call for D was not verified on the DNA. TRBV21-1 is annotated as a pseudogene. The CDR3 has 20 amino acids. This CDR3 is CASSKVTSGRPRSPTDTQYF. In DNA form, the CDR3 reads TGTGCCAGCAGCAAAGTGACTAGCGGGAGACCGCGGTCCCCCACAGATACGCAGTATTTT.

This chain connects TRBV6-1 to TRBJ1-1; D remains ambiguous. Between the trimmed V and J ends, which lost 3 bases and 0 bases, there was a span of 8 bases. This CDR3 spans 14 amino acids. Germline V gene lookup returns CDR1 MNHNS and CDR2 SASEGT. CDR3 sequence reads: CASSEIRLNTEAFF. The CDR3 DNA reads TGTGCCAGCAGTGAGATCAGATTGAACACTGAAGCTTTCTTT.

The gene calls are TRBV10-3 and TRBJ1-2, with TRBD1 identical over 10 bases. CDR3 length equals 15 residues. V trimming: 3 bases; J trimming: 8 bases; junction bases outside the gene matches: 9. From germline, CDR1 is ENHRY and CDR2 SYGVKD. The chain's CDR3 is CAISDYGGQGLGYTF. CDR3 DNA: TGTGCCATCAGTGATTATGGGGGACAGGGGCTCGGCTACACCTTC.

V gene TRBV24-1 combines with J gene TRBJ1-5; D call uncertain. The V gene's germline CDR1 is KGHDR and CDR2 SFDVKD. The V end lost 1 base, the J end lost 6 bases, and 12 bases lay between the germline ends. The CDR3 totals 15 residues. The chain's CDR3 is CATSDFFRPPQPQHF. Here the CDR3 DNA reads TGTGCCACCAGTGATTTCTTCAGGCCCCCTCAGCCCCAGCATTTT.